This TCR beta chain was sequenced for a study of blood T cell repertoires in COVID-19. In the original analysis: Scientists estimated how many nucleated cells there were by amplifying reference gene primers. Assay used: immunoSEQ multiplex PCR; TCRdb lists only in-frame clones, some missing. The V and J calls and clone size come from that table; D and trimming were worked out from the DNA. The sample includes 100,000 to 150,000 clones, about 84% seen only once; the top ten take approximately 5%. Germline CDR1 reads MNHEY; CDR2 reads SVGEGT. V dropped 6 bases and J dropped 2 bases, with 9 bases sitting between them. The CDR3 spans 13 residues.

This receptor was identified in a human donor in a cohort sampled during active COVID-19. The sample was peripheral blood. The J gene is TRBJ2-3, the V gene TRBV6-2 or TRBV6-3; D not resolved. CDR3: CASSQYFTDTQYF. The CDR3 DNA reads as TGTGCCAGCAGCCAATATTTCACAGATACGCAGTATTTT.